The sequence of this TCR beta chain was determined in a study of blood T cell repertoires in COVID-19. Enrolled through a virtual design, the participants were between 18 and 89 years of age and came from 24 US areas. Here immunoSEQ multiplex PCR was the method, and the copy in TCRdb shows in-frame clones only, minus some. The sample yields 200,000 to 250,000 clones, about 87% seen once. Material for sequencing was PBMCs or T cells enriched from blood (not recorded which). This receptor was taken from a man between 18 and 35 years old with acute COVID-19.

DNA of the CDR3: TGCGCCAGCAGCACGACAGGGGATACGCAGTATTTT. Translation gives CASSTTGDTQYF. V usage is TRBV5-1 and J usage is TRBJ2-3, with TRBD1 matching over 7 bases. CDR3 length: 12 residues. Germline V lookup: CDR1 SGHRS, CDR2 YFSETQ. V shed 4 bases, J shed 6 bases, and the junction held 2 bases outside the gene matches.